The TCR beta chain described here comes from a study of blood T cell repertoires in COVID-19. Study overall: Donors in the United States, Italy and Spain gave samples during acute or convalescent COVID-19. In each case, the material was cDNA or gDNA derived from T cells, B-cell-depleted T cells, or PBMCs.

Authors' processing steps: Estimation of nucleated cell counts relied on the amplification of reference gene primers. The method was immunoSEQ multiplex PCR; TCRdb's version includes in-frame clones alone and lacks a portion of them. The V and J calls and clone size are taken from that table; D and trimming were inferred from the DNA. The table lists fewer than 90,000 clones, more than 65% of them singletons, with roughly 6.7% in the top ten. The Seattle site enrolled patients during active infection and followed them longitudinally. The clonotype comes from a man between 65 and 79 years old with COVID-19, enrolled during active disease. The source material was peripheral blood.

DNA for the CDR3: TGTGCCAGTAGTAAGGGACTAGCGGGAGGCTCCCTGTGGAATGAGCAGTTCTTC. This encodes CASSKGLAGGSLWNEQFF. This chain uses TRBV19 with TRBJ2-1; 15 nucleotides line up with TRBD2. The germline V gene encodes CDR1 LNHDA and CDR2 SQIVND (reference sequence). CDR3 length equals 18 residues. Trimming at V came to 4 bases and at J to 7 bases, leaving 11 bases not matched to a gene.